The following is a TCR beta chain sequence with its context. Its target antigen remains unknown. Compared with germline, one end of the junction differs, possibly owing to a read error. According to the germline V gene (reference sequence), CDR1 reads GTSNPN and CDR2 reads SVGIG. From cysteine to phenylalanine, the CDR3 is 14 amino acids long. The kept DNA is CDR3 alone, 42 bases in frame from the first base. This sample is part of a study of cytomegalovirus exposure and HLA in healthy donors (dated by TCRdb to the late 2010s). Study-level background: An earlier analysis of under 600 of the donors reported 250 to 300 Gb of sequence data and some 120 million unique TCR beta sequences from about 180 million T cells. An early release that covered about 600 HLA-typed donors contained approximately 300 gigabases of sequencing data and 75 million to 100 million unique TCR sequences. Among the approximately 430 genotyped donors, about 85% belonged to the genetic ancestry cluster associated with self-reported Caucasian donors. The study aimed to test whether cataloging public T cell receptors could reveal signatures of past pathogen exposure. Using immunosequencing, the study profiled T cell repertoires from 550 to 750 subjects and related those repertoires to cytomegalovirus serostatus. Besides the first cohort of 666 subjects, a separate validation cohort made up of roughly 120 different subjects was used. To predict cytomegalovirus infection status, the study brought together high-throughput TCR immunosequencing, statistical association of individual TCRs with disease status, and machine learning. A later analysis re-analyzed previously published TCR beta repertoires from several hundred donors and added high-resolution HLA genotyping to study TCR occurrence patterns. Rather than using new phenotypic data, the later analysis identified candidate immune exposures from TCR beta sequences and from how often those sequences occurred across donors. To decide whether each TCR beta V gene segment behaved as functional or pseudogenic, an earlier analysis of nearly 600 of the donors relied on high-throughput TCR beta sequencing. Donor age, sex, ethnicity and CMV serostatus were compiled alongside the repertoire data. A later genetic analysis took genome-wide SNP genotypes for about 60% of the roughly 670 donors and used that subset as a discovery cohort. Every discovery cohort repertoire had been produced on one sequencing platform. Class I and class II HLA loci were covered by the typing at four-digit resolution. The number of typed donors differed by locus: about 620-630 for A, B, C, DRB1 and DQB1; 522 for DQA1; 606 for DPA1; and 400 to 480 for DPB1. Roughly 5 DR-DQ haplotypes were handled as single units for association and clustering because linkage in the cohort was strong. On average, 235,054 unique TCR beta nucleotide sequences were sequenced per donor among about 400 genotyped donors of the cohort, with about 19% of those sequences being non-productive.

Libraries came from the immunoSEQ multiplex PCR assay. A mixture of 60 forward primers for TCR Vbeta segments and 13 reverse primers for TCR Jbeta segments was used in the multiplex PCR. The CDR3 region of rearranged TCR beta genes was amplified from genomic DNA by a multiplex PCR assay. The Illumina HiSeq System was used to sequence the amplified TCR beta libraries as 87-base-pair reads. The study's processing was this. Across the 700 or so repertoires, a later analysis counted approximately 75 million unique TCR beta chains, some 11 million of which were shared by at least two donors. To remove PCR and sequencing errors, raw reads were error-corrected and collapsed into unique sequences using a nearest-neighbor algorithm that merged closely related sequences. Alignment of CDR3 sequences to IMGT reference sequences was used to assign V, D and J gene segments. For a sequence to be retained, a match of at least six nucleotides to both a V gene segment and a J gene segment was required. Rearrangements were classified as productive when the CDR3 lacked stop codons and remained in frame with V and J, and all other rearrangements were classified as non-productive. CDR3 was defined by IMGT convention, running from the second conserved V-encoded cysteine to the conserved J-encoded phenylalanine. The earlier analysis of 587 of the donors excluded sequences that lacked an unambiguous match to a single V gene segment. In an earlier analysis of some 590 of the donors, V segments were called functional above 56.7% productive rearrangements and were called segregating when the between-donor standard deviation exceeded 5%. A statistical classification framework was built to diagnose cytomegalovirus status from the catalog of TCR beta chain sequences. A later analysis assigned V and J genes by comparing TCR nucleotide sequences with IMGT/GENE-DB human TR gene sequences. In a later analysis, CDR3 sequences and most-parsimonious VDJ recombination scenarios were assigned using the TCRdist pipeline. In a later analysis, each TCR beta chain was defined by its CDR3 amino acid sequence together with its V-gene family, and reads lacking a unique V-gene family were excluded. In a later analysis, 500 to 650 highly shared, low-generation-probability nucleotide sequences were removed to address suspected cross-contamination and a sequencing artifact. For each public chain, a later analysis derived a clonal expansion index from normalized ranks of inferred template counts within each repertoire. Generation probabilities in a later analysis came from a VDJ recombination model fitted to out-of-frame rearrangements, and those results were checked against IGoR. A later analysis scored TCR-TCR, TCR-HLA and TCR-CMV co-occurrence with hypergeometric tests, applying a repertoire-size bias correction to TCR pairs. A later analysis estimated false discovery rates by permuting HLA or CMV assignments 20 times. In a later analysis, co-occurring TCRs were grouped using DBSCAN, and TCRdist sequence similarity was added for clustering within HLA-allele-positive subsets. Repertoires with fewer than 30,000 or more than 120,000 public chains were left out of co-occurrence clustering, as were about 5 repertoires with anomalous nucleotide sharing. TCRdb re-hosts the immuneACCESS table, in-frame sequences only. Its copies lack some clones; in the studies checked, an unresolved V gene accounts for under half of them, and the cause for the rest is not known. V and J calls and clone size are as listed in that table; D and trimming were resolved from the DNA. The table for this sample lists fewer than 150,000 clones; around 80% of them were counted only once. Approximately 2% of the sample is in the top ten clones.

Results the study describes overall, beyond this receptor: While some public TCRs were present in many individuals, most TCR sequences turned up only very rarely across donors. Presence/absence analyses assumed roughly uniform sequencing depth across donors, an assumption that may not hold. Because counts were too low, seventeen rarely observed V segments, including chromosome 9 orphons, were left out of the earlier analysis of some 640 of the donors. This cohort had only TCR beta chains sequenced, and the lack of alpha or paired-chain data limited which features could be detected. When HLA alleles, especially DR and DQ, strongly co-occurred, attributing TCR associations to individual alleles was difficult. In a later analysis, about 17,000 TCR beta sequences were associated with specific HLA alleles at a false discovery rate of 0.05. V-gene and J-gene trimming of TCR beta chains was associated with a missense DCLRE1C variant in a later genetic analysis, and the association was replicated in an independent cohort. The classifier was reported to diagnose cytomegalovirus status with high specificity and sensitivity in both the original cohort and the validation cohort. A few of the identified cytomegalovirus-associated TCR beta chains were confirmed in vitro to be specific for cytomegalovirus antigens. Because HLA typing was unavailable for some donors at each locus, only the typed subset was used in association tests. Compared with the approximately 710-donor mean, donors in an Asian-associated ancestry cluster had fewer N-insertions in productive TCRs, according to a later genetic analysis. A further reported finding was that TCR beta sequences accurately predicted the HLA-A and HLA-B alleles for most subjects in the first cohort. Compared with equally common non-associated chains, HLA-associated TCR beta chains in a later analysis were more clonally expanded and had lower generation probabilities. A group of highly shared sequence variants was considered likely to be a technical artifact of the sequencing pipeline. Linkage disequilibrium might explain the correlated functional status among segregating V segments, but an unknown experimental factor could not be ruled out. It was suggested by the authors that the approach could potentially be generalized to other disease states and immunological phenotypes. Some IMGT-functional V segments, including TRBV6-2 and TRBV6-3, could not be told apart with the 87-base-pair reads, so those segments were excluded. The only immune exposure information available for the cohort was CMV serostatus. In a later analysis, most CMV-associated TCR beta chains were found to appear HLA-restricted, with HLA associations seemingly driven largely by CMV exposure. In a later analysis, several top co-occurrence clusters were reported to appear linked to parvovirus B19, influenza, CMV and Epstein-Barr virus. In a later analysis, the rate of TCR association differed among HLA loci, with DRB1 alleles having the most associated TCRs and HLA-C alleles having the fewest. In the study, around 160 TCR beta chains were listed as associated with cytomegalovirus. An earlier analysis of approximately 530 of the donors showed that most TCR beta V segments appeared in productive rearrangements either about 90% or about 30% of the time, which broadly matched IMGT annotations.

The cohort comprised fewer than 700 healthy bone marrow donors. At the time of sampling, all cohort members were nominally healthy, though unrecorded immune exposures were likely present. The donor tested CMV seronegative, placing the donor among the 350 or so seronegative members of the cohort. A peripheral blood sample was collected from each donor, and TCR beta sequencing was performed on peripheral blood mononuclear cells. The Qiagen DNeasy Blood Extraction Kit was used to extract genomic DNA from the blood cell samples. The clonotype was recovered from a man aged 25-40 years in good health and CMV-seronegative. Input material: PBMCs. The rearrangement joined TRBV30 to TRBJ1-5, and possibly TRBD1, on 6 matching bases. The CDR3 region reads CAWSGTGKGQPQNF. At the DNA level, the sequence is TGTGCCTGGAGCGGAACAGGGAAGGGTCAGCCCCAGAATTTT. Joined to the reference TRBV30 and TRBJ1-5 proteins, this CDR3 gives the full variable domain: SQTIHQWPATLVQPVGSPLSLECTVEGTSNPNLYWYRQAAGRGLQLLFYSVGIGQISSEVPQNLSASRPQDRQFILSSKKLLLSDSGFYLCAWSGTGKGQPQNFGDGTRLSIL.